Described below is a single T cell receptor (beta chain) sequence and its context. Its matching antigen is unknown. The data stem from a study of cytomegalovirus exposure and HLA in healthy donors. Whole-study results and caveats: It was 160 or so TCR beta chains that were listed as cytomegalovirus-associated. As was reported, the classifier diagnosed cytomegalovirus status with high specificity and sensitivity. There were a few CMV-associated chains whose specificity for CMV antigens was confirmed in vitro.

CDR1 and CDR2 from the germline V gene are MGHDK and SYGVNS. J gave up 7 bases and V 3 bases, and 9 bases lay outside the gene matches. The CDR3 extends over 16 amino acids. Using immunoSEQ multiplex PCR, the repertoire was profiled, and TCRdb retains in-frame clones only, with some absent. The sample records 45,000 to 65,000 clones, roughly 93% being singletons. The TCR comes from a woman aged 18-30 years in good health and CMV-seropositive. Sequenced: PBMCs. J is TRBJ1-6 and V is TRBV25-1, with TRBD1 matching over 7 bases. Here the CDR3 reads CASSENRGFSNSPLHF. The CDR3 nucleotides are TGTGCCAGCAGTGAGAACAGGGGATTTTCGAATTCACCCCTCCACTTT.